This entry concerns a single T cell receptor (beta chain). Assay: immunoSEQ multiplex PCR; the TCRdb copy retains only in-frame clones and omits some. The profile shows 60,000 to 75,000 clones, about 91% of them singletons. Germline values: CDR1 PRHDT, CDR2 FYEKMQ (reference sequence). V was pared by 0 bases and J by 5 bases, with 11 bases of the junction left unmatched. The CDR3 spans 17 residues. This entry is derived from a study of T cell changes during pregnancy in multiple sclerosis. This chain joins TRBV13 and TRBJ1-1, with 8 bases matching TRBD1. This receptor was obtained from a female donor with multiple sclerosis, enrolled in a pregnancy study. The source was peripheral blood, collected before pregnancy. The DNA of the CDR3 is TGTGCCAGCAGCTTAGGAGGGACAGGTCCCTTTTGGACTGAAGCTTTCTTT. Translating it yields CASSLGGTGPFWTEAFF.